A selection of T cell receptor beta chains follows, all from one sample in a study of blood T cell repertoires in COVID-19. Profiling relied on immunoSEQ multiplex PCR, and the TCRdb table lists in-frame clones only, not all of them. The table lists about 180,000 clones, 70% to 90% of them singletons. The sequenced sample was peripheral blood. These receptors all stem from an older person with COVID-19, enrolled during active disease. The CDR3 runs from the conserved cysteine through the conserved F or W. The order of the fields is J gene, V gene, clone size, D gene, CDR3 DNA, CDR3 protein. D genes are given only for firm matches. Clone size is shown for a subset of rows, as once, few, many or a class of expanded clone.

J: TRBJ2-2
V: TRBV6-5
size: -
D: -
DNA: TGTGCCAGCGCCGGGGGACGGAACACCGGGGAGCTGTTTTTT
CDR3: CASAGGRNTGELFF

J: TRBJ2-2
V: TRBV11-3
size: -
D: -
DNA: TGTGCCAGCAGCTTAGAATCAGGCCGGGGCGGGGAGCTGTTTTTT
CDR3: CASSLESGRGGELFF

J: TRBJ1-2
V: TRBV27
size: once
D: -
DNA: TGTGCCAGCAGTTCCGCGGGTGGTTATAGCTACACCTTC
CDR3: CASSSAGGYSYTF

J: TRBJ2-2
V: TRBV5-4
size: -
D: -
DNA: TGTGCCAGCAGCTTGGCTGCCAGGAACACCGGGGAGCTGTTTTTT
CDR3: CASSLAARNTGELFF

J: TRBJ1-1
V: TRBV29-1
size: -
D: -
DNA: TGCAGCGTTGATCAAGGGGGAACTGAAGCTTTCTTT
CDR3: CSVDQGGTEAFF

J: TRBJ1-1
V: TRBV7-9
size: -
D: -
DNA: TGTGCCAGCAAGGGGACAAAGAACACTGAAGCTTTCTTT
CDR3: CASKGTKNTEAFF

J: TRBJ2-7
V: TRBV7-2
size: -
D: TRBD1
DNA: TGTGCCAGCAGCTTGGGTCCAGGGGGCTACGAGCAGTACTTC
CDR3: CASSLGPGGYEQYF

J: TRBJ1-5
V: TRBV10-3
size: -
D: -
DNA: TGTGCCATCAGTGAGTACGGGGAAGGCAATCAGCCCCAGCATTTT
CDR3: CAISEYGEGNQPQHF

J: TRBJ2-7
V: TRBV12-3/TRBV12-4
size: many
D: TRBD2
DNA: TGTGCCAGCAACTCGGGGGGTTACGAGCAGTACTTC
CDR3: CASNSGGYEQYF

J: TRBJ2-2
V: TRBV7-9
size: -
D: TRBD2
DNA: TGTGCCAGCAGCTTAGTTGGACTAGTCACCGGGGAGCTGTTTTTT
CDR3: CASSLVGLVTGELFF

J: TRBJ2-7
V: TRBV9
size: -
D: TRBD2
DNA: TGTGCCAGCAGCGTAGATGGCGGGGGGGCCCGCTACGAGCAGTACTTC
CDR3: CASSVDGGGARYEQYF

J: TRBJ1-3
V: TRBV7-2
size: -
D: -
DNA: TGTGCCAGCAGCTTAGACGGGTTTGGAAACACCATATATTTT
CDR3: CASSLDGFGNTIYF

J: TRBJ2-3
V: TRBV25-1
size: -
D: TRBD2
DNA: TGTGCCAGCAGTGATCAGGGACGTGGACTAGCTGATACGCAGTATTTT
CDR3: CASSDQGRGLADTQYF

J: TRBJ2-4
V: TRBV9
size: -
D: -
DNA: TGTGCCAGCAGCCCTCGGTCTGATCGAGGGCTAGCCAAAAACATTCAGTACTTC
CDR3: CASSPRSDRGLAKNIQYF

J: TRBJ2-1
V: TRBV24-1
size: once
D: TRBD2
DNA: TGTGCCACCAGTGATTCGGGCGGGGGGTTGGATGAGCAGTTCTTC
CDR3: CATSDSGGGLDEQFF

J: TRBJ2-2
V: TRBV9
size: -
D: TRBD1
DNA: TGTGCCAGCAGCCCGACAGGGGGCGACACCGGGGAGCTGTTTTTT
CDR3: CASSPTGGDTGELFF

J: TRBJ2-4
V: TRBV6-6
size: -
D: -
DNA: TGTGCCAGCAGCAGGGGAATCAAAAACATTCAGTACTTC
CDR3: CASSRGIKNIQYF

J: TRBJ1-5
V: TRBV5-1
size: -
D: -
DNA: TGCGCCAGCAGCTTGGGGTTAGGGGGAAATCAGCCCCAGCATTTT
CDR3: CASSLGLGGNQPQHF